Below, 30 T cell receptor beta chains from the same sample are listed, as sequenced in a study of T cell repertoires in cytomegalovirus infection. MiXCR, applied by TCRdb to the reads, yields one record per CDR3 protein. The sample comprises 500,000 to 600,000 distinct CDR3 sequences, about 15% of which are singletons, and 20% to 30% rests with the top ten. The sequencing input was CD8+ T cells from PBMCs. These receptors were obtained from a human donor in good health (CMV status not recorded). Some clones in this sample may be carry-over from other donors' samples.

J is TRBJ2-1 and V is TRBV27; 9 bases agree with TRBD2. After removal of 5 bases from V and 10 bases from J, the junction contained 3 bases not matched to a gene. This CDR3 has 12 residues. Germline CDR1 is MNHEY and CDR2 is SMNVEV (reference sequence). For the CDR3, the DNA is TGTGCCAGCAGTACCCTAGCGGGGGAGCAGTTCTTC. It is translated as CASSTLAGEQFF.

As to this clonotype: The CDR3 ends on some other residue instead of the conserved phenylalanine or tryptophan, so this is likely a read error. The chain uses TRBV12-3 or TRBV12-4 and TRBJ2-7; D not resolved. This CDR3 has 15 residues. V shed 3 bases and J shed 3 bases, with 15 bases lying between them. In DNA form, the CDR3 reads TGTGCCAGCAGTTTTGGTTCGGGCGCCCTCTACGAGCAGTACTTA. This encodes CASSFGSGALYEQYL.

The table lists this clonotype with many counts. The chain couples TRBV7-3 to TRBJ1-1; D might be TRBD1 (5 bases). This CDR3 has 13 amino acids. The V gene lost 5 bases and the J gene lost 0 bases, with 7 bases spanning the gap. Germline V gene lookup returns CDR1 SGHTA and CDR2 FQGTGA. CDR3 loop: CASSMTVNTEAFF. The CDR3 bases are TGTGCCAGCAGCATGACAGTGAACACTGAAGCTTTCTTT.

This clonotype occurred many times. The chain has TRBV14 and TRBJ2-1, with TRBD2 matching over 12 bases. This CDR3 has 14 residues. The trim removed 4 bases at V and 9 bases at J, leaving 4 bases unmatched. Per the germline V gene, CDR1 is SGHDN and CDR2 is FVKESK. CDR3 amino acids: CASSRLAGDGEQFF. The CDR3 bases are TGTGCCAGCAGCCGACTAGCGGGAGACGGTGAGCAGTTCTTC.

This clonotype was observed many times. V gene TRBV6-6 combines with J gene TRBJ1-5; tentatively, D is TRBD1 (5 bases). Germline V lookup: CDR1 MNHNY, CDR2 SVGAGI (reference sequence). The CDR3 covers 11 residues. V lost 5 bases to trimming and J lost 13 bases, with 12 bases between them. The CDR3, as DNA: TGTGCCAGCAGTCCAGACAGAACACAGCATTTT. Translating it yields CASSPDRTQHF.

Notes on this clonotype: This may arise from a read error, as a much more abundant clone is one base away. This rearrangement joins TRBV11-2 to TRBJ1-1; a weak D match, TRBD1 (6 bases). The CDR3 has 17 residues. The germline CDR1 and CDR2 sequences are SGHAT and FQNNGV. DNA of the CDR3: TGTGCCAGAAGCTTAGATCCCTGGACAGATCAGAACACTGAAGCTTTCTTT. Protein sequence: CARSLDPWTDQNTEAFF. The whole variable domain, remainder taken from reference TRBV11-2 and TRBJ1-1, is EAGVAQSPRYKIIEKRQSVAFWCNPISGHATLYWYQQILGQGPKLLIQFQNNGVVDDSQLPKDRFSAERLKGVDSTLKIQPAKLEDSAVYLCARSLDPWTDQNTEAFFGQGTRLTVV.

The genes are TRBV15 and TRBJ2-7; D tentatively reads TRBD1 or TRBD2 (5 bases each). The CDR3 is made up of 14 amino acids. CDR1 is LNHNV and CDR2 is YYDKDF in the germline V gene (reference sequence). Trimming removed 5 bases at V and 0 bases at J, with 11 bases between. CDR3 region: CATSALGDSYEQYF. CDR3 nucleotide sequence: TGTGCCACCAGCGCCTTGGGGGACTCCTACGAGCAGTACTTC.

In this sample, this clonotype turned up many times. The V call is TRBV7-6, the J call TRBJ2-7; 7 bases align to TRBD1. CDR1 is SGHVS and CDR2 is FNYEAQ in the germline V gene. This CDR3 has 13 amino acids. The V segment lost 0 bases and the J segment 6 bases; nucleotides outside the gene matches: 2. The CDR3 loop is CASSLAAGGEQYF. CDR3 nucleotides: TGTGCCAGCAGCTTAGCGGCAGGGGGCGAGCAGTACTTC.

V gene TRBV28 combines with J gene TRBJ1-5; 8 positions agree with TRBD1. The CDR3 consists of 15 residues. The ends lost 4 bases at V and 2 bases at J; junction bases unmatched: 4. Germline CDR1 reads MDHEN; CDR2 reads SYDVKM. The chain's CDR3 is CASSWWGQGNQPQHF. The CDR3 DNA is TGTGCCAGCAGTTGGTGGGGACAGGGCAATCAGCCCCAGCATTTT.

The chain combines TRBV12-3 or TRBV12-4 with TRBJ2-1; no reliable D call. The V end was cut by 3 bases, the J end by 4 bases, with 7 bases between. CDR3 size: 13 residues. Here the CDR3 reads CASSFRVYNEQFF. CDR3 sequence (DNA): TGTGCCAGCAGTTTTCGGGTTTACAATGAGCAGTTCTTC.

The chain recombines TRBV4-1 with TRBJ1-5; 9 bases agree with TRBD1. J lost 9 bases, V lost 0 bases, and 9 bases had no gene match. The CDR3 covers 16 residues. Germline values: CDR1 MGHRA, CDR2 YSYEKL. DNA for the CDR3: TGCGCCAGCAGCCAAGATCTGGGACAGGGTATTCCGCCCCAGCATTTT. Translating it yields CASSQDLGQGIPPQHF.

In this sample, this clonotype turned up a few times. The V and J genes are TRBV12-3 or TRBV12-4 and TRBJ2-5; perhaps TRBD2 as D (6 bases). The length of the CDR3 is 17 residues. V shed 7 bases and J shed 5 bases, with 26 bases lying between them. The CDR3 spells CASTFLFRLGQWETQYF. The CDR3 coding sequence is TGTGCCAGCACATTCCTCTTTCGACTAGGACAATGGGAGACCCAGTACTTC.

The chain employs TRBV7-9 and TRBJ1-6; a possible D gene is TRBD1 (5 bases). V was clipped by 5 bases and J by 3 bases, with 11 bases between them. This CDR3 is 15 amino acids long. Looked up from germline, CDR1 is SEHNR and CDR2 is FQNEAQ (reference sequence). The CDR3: CASSALGGYNSPLHF. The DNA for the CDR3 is TGTGCCAGCAGCGCGCTGGGGGGCTATAATTCACCCCTCCACTTT.

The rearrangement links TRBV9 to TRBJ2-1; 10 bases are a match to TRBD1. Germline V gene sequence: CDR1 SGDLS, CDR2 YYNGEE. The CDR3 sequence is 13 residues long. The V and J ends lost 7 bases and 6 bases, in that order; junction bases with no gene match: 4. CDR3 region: CASGQGEPNEQFF. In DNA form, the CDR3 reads TGTGCCAGCGGACAGGGGGAACCCAATGAGCAGTTCTTC.

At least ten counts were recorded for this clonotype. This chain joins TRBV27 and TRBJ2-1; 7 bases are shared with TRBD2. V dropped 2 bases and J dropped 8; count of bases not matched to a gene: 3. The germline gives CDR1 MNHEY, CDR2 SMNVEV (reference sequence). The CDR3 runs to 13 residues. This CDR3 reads CASSLRTRDEQFF. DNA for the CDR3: TGTGCCAGCAGTTTAAGGACTAGGGATGAGCAGTTCTTC.

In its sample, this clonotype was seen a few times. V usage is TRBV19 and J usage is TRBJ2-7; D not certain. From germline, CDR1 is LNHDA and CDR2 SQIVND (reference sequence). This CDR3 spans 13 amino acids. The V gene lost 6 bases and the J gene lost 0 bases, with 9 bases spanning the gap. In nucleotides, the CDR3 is TGTGCCAGTAGCGGGCAGAACTCCTACGAGCAGTACTTC. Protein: CASSGQNSYEQYF.

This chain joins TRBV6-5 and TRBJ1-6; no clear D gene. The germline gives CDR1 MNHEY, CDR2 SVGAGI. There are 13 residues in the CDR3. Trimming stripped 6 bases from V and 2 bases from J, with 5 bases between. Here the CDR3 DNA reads TGTGCCAGCAGGCAGCCCTATAATTCACCCCTCCACTTT. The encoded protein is CASRQPYNSPLHF.

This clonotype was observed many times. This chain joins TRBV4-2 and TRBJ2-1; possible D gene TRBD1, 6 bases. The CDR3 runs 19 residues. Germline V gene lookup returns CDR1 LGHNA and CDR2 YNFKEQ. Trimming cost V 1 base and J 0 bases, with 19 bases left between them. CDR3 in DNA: TGTGCCAGCAGCCAAGGGGAACGGTTAGGGGGAGACTCCTACAATGAGCAGTTCTTC. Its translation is CASSQGERLGGDSYNEQFF.

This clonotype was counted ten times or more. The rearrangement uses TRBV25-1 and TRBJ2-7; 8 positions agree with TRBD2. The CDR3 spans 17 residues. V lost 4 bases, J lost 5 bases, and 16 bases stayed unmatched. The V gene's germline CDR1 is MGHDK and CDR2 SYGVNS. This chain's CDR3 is CASSVGDRGGLTNEQYF. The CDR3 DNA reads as TGTGCCAGCAGTGTCGGGGATCGGGGGGGCCTTACCAACGAGCAGTACTTC.

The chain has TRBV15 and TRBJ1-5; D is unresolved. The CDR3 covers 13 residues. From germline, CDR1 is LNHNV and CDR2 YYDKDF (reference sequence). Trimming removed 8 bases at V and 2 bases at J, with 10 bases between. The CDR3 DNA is TGTGCCACCGGCGGTCGGGGCAATCAGCCCCAGCATTTT. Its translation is CATGGRGNQPQHF.

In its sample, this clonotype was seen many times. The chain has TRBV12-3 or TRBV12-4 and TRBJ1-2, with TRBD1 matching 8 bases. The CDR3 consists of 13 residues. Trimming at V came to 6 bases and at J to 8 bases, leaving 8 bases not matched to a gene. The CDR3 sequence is CASRTQGDGGYTF. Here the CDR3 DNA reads TGTGCCAGCAGAACACAGGGGGATGGCGGCTACACCTTC.

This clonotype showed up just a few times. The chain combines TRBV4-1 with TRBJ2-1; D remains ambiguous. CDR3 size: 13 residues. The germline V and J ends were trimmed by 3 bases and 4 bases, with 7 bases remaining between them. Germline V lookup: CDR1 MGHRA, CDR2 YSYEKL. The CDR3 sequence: CASSQESYNEQFF. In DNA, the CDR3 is TGCGCCAGCAGCCAGGAGAGTTACAATGAGCAGTTCTTC.

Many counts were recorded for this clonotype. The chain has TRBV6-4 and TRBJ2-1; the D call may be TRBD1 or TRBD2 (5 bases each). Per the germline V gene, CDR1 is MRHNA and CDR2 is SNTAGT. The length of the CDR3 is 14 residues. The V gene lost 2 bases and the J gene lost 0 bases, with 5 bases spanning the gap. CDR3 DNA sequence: TGTGCCAGCAGTGACGGGGGCTCCTACAATGAGCAGTTCTTC. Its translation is CASSDGGSYNEQFF.

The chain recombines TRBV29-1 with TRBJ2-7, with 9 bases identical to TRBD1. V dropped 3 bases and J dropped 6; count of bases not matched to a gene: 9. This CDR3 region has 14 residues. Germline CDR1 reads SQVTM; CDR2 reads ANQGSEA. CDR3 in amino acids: CSVEDGTGSIEQYF. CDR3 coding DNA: TGCAGCGTTGAGGACGGGACAGGGAGTATCGAGCAGTACTTC.

CDR3 DNA: TGTGCCAGCTCACCTTACAGGGGGTTACGAGAAAAACTGTTTTTT. Translation: CASSPYRGLREKLFF. The V gene is TRBV18, the J gene TRBJ1-4, with 8 nucleotides matching TRBD1. The CDR3 runs to 15 residues. CDR1 and CDR2 from the germline V gene are KGHSH and LQKENI. After removal of 3 bases from V and 8 bases from J, the junction contained 8 bases not matched to a gene.

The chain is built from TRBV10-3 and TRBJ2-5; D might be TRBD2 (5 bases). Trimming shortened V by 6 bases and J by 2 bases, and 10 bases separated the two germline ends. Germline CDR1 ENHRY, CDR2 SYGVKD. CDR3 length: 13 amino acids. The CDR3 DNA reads TGTGCCATCAGGACGGACTTTCAAGAGACCCAGTACTTC. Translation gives CAIRTDFQETQYF.

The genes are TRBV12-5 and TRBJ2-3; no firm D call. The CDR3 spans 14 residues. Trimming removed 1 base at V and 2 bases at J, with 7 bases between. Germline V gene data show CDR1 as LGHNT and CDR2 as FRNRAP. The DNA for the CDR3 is TGTGCTAGTGGTTTGGGGGGTACCACAGATACGCAGTATTTT. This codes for CASGLGGTTDTQYF.

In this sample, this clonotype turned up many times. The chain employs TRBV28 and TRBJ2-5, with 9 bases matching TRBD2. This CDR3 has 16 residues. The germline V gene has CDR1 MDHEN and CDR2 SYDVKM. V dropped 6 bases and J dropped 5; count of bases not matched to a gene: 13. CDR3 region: CASRVSGSGRFETQYF. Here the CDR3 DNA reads TGTGCCAGCAGGGTCTCTGGAAGCGGGAGGTTTGAGACCCAGTACTTC.

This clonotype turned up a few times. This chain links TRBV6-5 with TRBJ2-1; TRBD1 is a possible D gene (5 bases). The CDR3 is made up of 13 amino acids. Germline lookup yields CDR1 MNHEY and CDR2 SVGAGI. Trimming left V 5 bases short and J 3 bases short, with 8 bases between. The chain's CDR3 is CASSTRDYNEQFF. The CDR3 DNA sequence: TGTGCCAGCAGTACCAGGGACTACAATGAGCAGTTCTTC.

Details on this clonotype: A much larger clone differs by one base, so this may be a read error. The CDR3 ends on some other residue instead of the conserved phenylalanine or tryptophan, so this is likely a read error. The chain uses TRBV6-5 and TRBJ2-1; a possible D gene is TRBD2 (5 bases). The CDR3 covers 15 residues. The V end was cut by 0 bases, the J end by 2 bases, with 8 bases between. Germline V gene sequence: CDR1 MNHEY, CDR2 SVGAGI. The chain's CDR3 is CASSYSKAAYNEQFL. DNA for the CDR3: TGTGCCAGCAGTTACTCCAAAGCGGCCTACAATGAGCAGTTCTTA.